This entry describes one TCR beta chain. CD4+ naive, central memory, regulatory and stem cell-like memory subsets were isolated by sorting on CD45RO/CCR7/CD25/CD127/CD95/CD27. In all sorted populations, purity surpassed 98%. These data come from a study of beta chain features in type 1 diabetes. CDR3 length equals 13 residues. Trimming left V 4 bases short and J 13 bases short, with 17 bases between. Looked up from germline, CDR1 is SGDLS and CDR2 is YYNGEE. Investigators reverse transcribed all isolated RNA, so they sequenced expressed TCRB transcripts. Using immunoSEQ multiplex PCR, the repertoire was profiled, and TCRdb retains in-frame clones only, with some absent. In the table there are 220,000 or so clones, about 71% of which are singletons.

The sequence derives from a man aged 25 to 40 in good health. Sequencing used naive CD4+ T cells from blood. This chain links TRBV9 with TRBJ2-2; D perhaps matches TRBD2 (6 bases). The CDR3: CASSPRSMGGLFF. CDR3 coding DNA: TGTGCCAGCAGCCCACGCTCGATGGGAGGGCTGTTTTTT.